Shown below are 18 T cell receptor beta chains from a single sample sequenced in a study of blood T cells in healthy people across ages. A second 7 to 11 cycle PCR used barcoded and J-beta primers. TCRdb fed the 5' RACE reads into MiXCR, producing one record per CDR3 protein. Seen here are 600,000 to 850,000 distinct CDR3 sequences, roughly 43% observed once, and the top ten hold approximately 22%. Sequenced input: blood. The receptors were gathered from a woman between 55 and 75 years old in good health.

V gene TRBV20-1 combines with J gene TRBJ2-5; TRBD1 aligns across 7 bases. The CDR3 contains 12 residues. J was trimmed by 4 bases and V by 7 bases; bases with no gene match: 6. CDR1 is DFQATT and CDR2 is SNEGSKA in the germline V gene (reference sequence). The CDR3 DNA reads TGCAGTGTCTCGGACAGGAGAGAGACCCAGTACTTC. Amino acid sequence: CSVSDRRETQYF.

V and J are TRBV28 and TRBJ2-3; TRBD2 agrees at 13 bases. CDR1 and CDR2 (germline): MDHEN, SYDVKM. The CDR3 length is 13 residues. Losses at the gene ends were 10 bases for V and 8 bases for J; bases not matched to a gene: 6. This chain's CDR3 is CATGGLAGRTQYF. CDR3 sequence (DNA): TGTGCCACCGGGGGACTAGCGGGACGTACGCAGTATTTT.

The V call is TRBV15, the J call TRBJ2-4, with D possibly matching TRBD1 (5 bases). This CDR3 is 16 amino acids long. Per the germline V gene, CDR1 is LNHNV and CDR2 is YYDKDF (reference sequence). Trimming removed 2 bases from V and 8 bases from J, with 19 bases in between. The CDR3 DNA sequence: TGTGCCACCAGCAGACTTATTGGGGCCATTTTTCACATTCAGTACTTC. It is translated as CATSRLIGAIFHIQYF.

The chain employs TRBV27 and TRBJ1-1, with D possibly being TRBD1 (5 bases). CDR3 size: 14 residues. Germline loops: CDR1 MNHEY, CDR2 SMNVEV (reference sequence). The ends were cut back, 2 bases at V and 1 base at J, with 8 bases in the middle. CDR3 protein: CASSLKGQNTEAFF. The CDR3 nucleotides are TGTGCCAGCAGTTTAAAAGGACAGAACACTGAAGCTTTCTTT.

The J gene is TRBJ2-5, the V gene TRBV5-1, with D perhaps TRBD2 (5 bases). The CDR3 has 16 amino acids. V gave up 3 bases and J gave up 4 bases, with 19 bases separating them. Germline V lookup: CDR1 SGHRS, CDR2 YFSETQ. The CDR3 spells CASSSAPSGNGETQYF. Here the CDR3 DNA reads TGCGCCAGCAGCTCCGCCCCAAGCGGAAACGGAGAGACCCAGTACTTC.

The chain combines TRBV10-3 with TRBJ1-3; D is undetermined. Germline V gene data show CDR1 as ENHRY and CDR2 as SYGVKD. The CDR3 spans 16 residues. Between the trimmed V and J ends, which lost 6 bases and 7 bases, there was a span of 22 bases. The CDR3 nucleotides read TGTGCCATCAGAGCTCGAAGAACTTCTCTACGTAACACCATATATTTT. Translated: CAIRARRTSLRNTIYF.

This clonotype appeared a few times. V and J are TRBV7-2 and TRBJ2-1, with 7 nucleotides matching TRBD2. Germline assignment: CDR1 SGHTA and CDR2 FQGNSA. The CDR3 is 18 amino acids. The V gene end was trimmed by 2 bases and the J gene end by 1 base; junction bases not matched to a gene: 11. The CDR3 protein is CASSLFMGGRGSYNEQFF. The CDR3 region has the DNA TGTGCCAGCAGCTTATTCATGGGCGGGAGAGGGTCCTACAATGAGCAGTTCTTC.

This clonotype was counted ten times or more. The gene calls are TRBV3-1 and TRBJ2-1, with 8 bases fitting TRBD2. Germline loops: CDR1 LGHDT, CDR2 YNNKEL (reference sequence). J lost 4 bases, V lost 4 bases, and 6 bases had no gene match. The CDR3 spans 15 residues. CDR3: CASSPAGDIYNEQFF. The CDR3 region has the DNA TGTGCCAGCAGCCCAGCGGGGGACATATACAATGAGCAGTTCTTC.

The chain employs TRBV12-3 or TRBV12-4 and TRBJ1-6; D might be TRBD1 (6 bases). V gave up 6 bases and J gave up 11 bases, with 14 bases separating them. The CDR3 consists of 13 residues. This CDR3 is CASSPDRGAPLHF. In nucleotides, the CDR3 is TGTGCCAGCAGCCCGGACAGAGGGGCACCCCTCCACTTT.

The V call is TRBV3-1, the J call TRBJ1-1; D possibly corresponds to TRBD1 (5 bases). The germline V gene has CDR1 LGHDT and CDR2 YNNKEL (reference sequence). This CDR3 comprises 15 residues. With 4 bases removed from V and 1 base from J, the gap between germline ends came to 13 bases. CDR3 loop: CASSRGKQRNTEAFF. The DNA for the CDR3 is TGTGCCAGCAGCCGGGGGAAGCAGCGGAACACTGAAGCTTTCTTT.

This clonotype showed up many times. The rearrangement uses TRBV29-1 and TRBJ2-1; 7 bases are a match to TRBD1. Germline assignment: CDR1 SQVTM and CDR2 ANQGSEA. This CDR3 has 13 amino acids. V gave up 4 bases and J gave up 0 bases; unmatched junction bases: 0. For the CDR3, the DNA is TGCAGCGTTGGGACAGGCTCCTACAATGAGCAGTTCTTC. The encoded protein is CSVGTGSYNEQFF.

This clonotype was picked up a small number of times. V gene TRBV9 combines with J gene TRBJ2-4, with 11 bases matching TRBD2. The CDR3 covers 15 residues. Losses at the gene ends were 0 bases for V and 9 bases for J; bases not matched to a gene: 5. Germline CDR1 reads SGDLS; CDR2 reads YYNGEE. CDR3 residues: CASSVAASGGTIQYF. Here the CDR3 DNA reads TGTGCCAGCAGCGTAGCAGCTAGCGGGGGGACCATTCAGTACTTC.

The chain combines TRBV14 with TRBJ2-7; D not resolved. With 5 bases removed from V and 7 bases from J, the gap between germline ends came to 15 bases. CDR3 length: 13 amino acids. CDR1 is SGHDN, CDR2 FVKESK, per germline. DNA of the CDR3: TGTGCCAGCAGCTCCCGAGCTAGGGATGAGCAGTACTTC. It specifies CASSSRARDEQYF.

This clonotype was seen a few times. The V call is TRBV6-5, the J call TRBJ1-2; D is unresolved. The germline CDR1 and CDR2 sequences are MNHEY and SVGAGI. The CDR3 loop spans 15 amino acids. V gave up 5 bases and J gave up 6 bases, with 19 bases separating them. CDR3 residues: CASSTLGQAWDGYTF. The CDR3, as DNA: TGTGCCAGCAGTACCCTAGGTCAGGCGTGGGATGGCTACACCTTC.

The chain is built from TRBV20-1 and TRBJ2-7; D could derive from TRBD1 or TRBD2 (5 bases each). Trimming removed 7 bases at V and 3 bases at J, with 16 bases between. The CDR3 spans 13 residues. Germline values: CDR1 DFQATT, CDR2 SNEGSKA (reference sequence). The CDR3 nucleotides are TGCAGTGTTTACCGGGACGAAAACTACGAGCAGTACTTC. It codes for CSVYRDENYEQYF.

Concerning this clonotype itself: This may come from a read error, since a much larger clone is one base off. This rearrangement joins TRBV6-2 or TRBV6-3 to TRBJ2-5; a weak D match, TRBD1 (5 bases). The germline CDR1 and CDR2 sequences are MNHEY and SVGEGT. The CDR3 consists of 16 residues. CDR3 in DNA: TGTTCCAGCAGTTACTCCCCGCAGGGCACCAGGGAGACCCAGTACTTC. This codes for CSSSYSPQGTRETQYF.

The chain employs TRBV7-3 and TRBJ2-1, with 8 nucleotides matching TRBD2. Per germline, CDR1 SGHTA and CDR2 FQGTGA. V lost 6 bases to trimming and J lost 9 bases; unmatched junction nucleotides: 7. The CDR3 loop spans 13 amino acids. The CDR3 DNA reads as TGTGCCAGCAGGCTGGCCGGGGGGGCTGAGCAGTTCTTC. This gives the protein CASRLAGGAEQFF.

The chain carries TRBV11-2 and TRBJ2-7; 8 nucleotides align to TRBD1. Per germline, CDR1 SGHAT and CDR2 FQNNGV. The CDR3 consists of 15 residues. V trimming: 0 bases; J trimming: 3 bases; junction bases outside the gene matches: 4. CDR3 amino acids: CASSLEGQVIYEQYF. The DNA of the CDR3 is TGTGCCAGCAGCTTAGAGGGACAGGTTATCTACGAGCAGTACTTC. The full variable domain, with the rest looked up from reference TRBV11-2 and TRBJ2-7, is EAGVAQSPRYKIIEKRQSVAFWCNPISGHATLYWYQQILGQGPKLLIQFQNNGVVDDSQLPKDRFSAERLKGVDSTLKIQPAKLEDSAVYLCASSLEGQVIYEQYFGPGTRLTVT.